The present entry profiles one T cell receptor beta chain with its context. The antigen is undetermined. As the method for making TCR beta libraries, quantitative 5'-RACE with molecular barcodes was used. TCRdb processed the 5' RACE reads anew with MiXCR; each CDR3 protein has one entry. The sample carries some 840,000 distinct CDR3 sequences, over 9.5% recorded once. This entry belongs to a study of CD8 T cells in ankylosing spondylitis. V gave up 0 bases and J gave up 1 base, with 17 bases separating them. The CDR3 contains 17 residues. The V gene's germline CDR1 is GTSNPN and CDR2 SVGIG (reference sequence). Study results and limitations: Characteristic, it appeared, of ankylosing spondylitis blood was a TCR beta motif of several highly homologous variants. In ankylosing spondylitis patients, matched synovial fluid reportedly showed significant enrichment of disease-linked clones. Past research had described some motif variants in reactive arthritis synovial fluid and blood. Relatively rare in peripheral blood, disease-linked clones were also CD8+.

Specimen: blood, either unsorted or a sorted T cell fraction (not recorded which). This chain uses TRBV30 with TRBJ2-3; the D gene is possibly TRBD2 (5 bases). The sequence was collected from a male donor with ankylosing spondylitis. CDR3 sequence: CAWSVARLFPGTDTQYF. Here the CDR3 DNA reads TGTGCCTGGAGTGTAGCCCGACTATTCCCAGGCACAGATACGCAGTATTTT.